This T cell receptor beta chain originates from a study of memory CD8 T cells in hepatitis C reinfection. Study information: Chronic HCV followed reinfection in a couple of donors who cleared primary infection. HCV reinfection: RNA-positive following two negative tests at least 60 days apart.

The CDR3 covers 14 residues. The germline CDR1 and CDR2 sequences are LNHDA and SQIVND (reference sequence). Trimming pared 3 bases from V and 0 bases from J, leaving 8 bases between. As for time point: peak reinfection, 3 to 8 weeks after reinfection detection. TCR sequencing was done directly ex vivo on sorted cells, without expansion in vitro. Donors came from people who inject drugs enrolled in HEPCO, Canada. Control naive CD8 T cells came from a couple of donors at all three reinfection time points. Measured with immunoSEQ multiplex PCR; TCRdb has only the in-frame clones, and not every one. Of some 40,000 clones detected, roughly 90% appear once; the ten largest clones hold more than 0.95%.

The sequencing sample was made of naive CD8+ T cells sorted from blood. This receptor was obtained from a man in his late teens or twenties with hepatitis C virus infection. V usage is TRBV19 and J usage is TRBJ1-1, with TRBD1 as a possible D gene (6 bases). CDR3 coding DNA: TGTGCCAGTAGTATGGGACACTTGAACACTGAAGCTTTCTTT. It encodes CASSMGHLNTEAFF.